Below, 7 T cell receptor beta chains from the same sample are listed, as sequenced in a study of cytomegalovirus exposure and HLA in healthy donors. The PCR employed 60 Vbeta primers together with 13 Jbeta primers. Data came from immunoSEQ multiplex PCR; TCRdb stores just in-frame clones and leaves some out. The repertoire table contains under 65,000 clones. The sample consisted of PBMCs. The origin of the receptors is a woman between 40 and 55 years old in good health and CMV-seronegative.

The chain couples TRBV6-5 to TRBJ2-5; D is perhaps TRBD2 (6 bases). The CDR3 totals 15 residues. The V gene's germline CDR1 is MNHEY and CDR2 SVGAGI. V gave up 2 bases and J gave up 4 bases, with 14 bases separating them. In DNA, the CDR3 is TGTGCCAGCAGTTACCAAGGAGGGATGGTAGAGACCCAGTACTTC. The encoded protein is CASSYQGGMVETQYF.

This chain connects TRBV7-6 to TRBJ1-5; D possibly corresponds to TRBD1 (5 bases). The CDR3 consists of 14 residues. Germline V gives CDR1 SGHVS, CDR2 FNYEAQ. V shed 0 bases and J shed 7 bases, with 10 bases lying between them. CDR3 sequence reads: CASSLAPGVQPQHF. CDR3 coding DNA: TGTGCCAGCAGCTTAGCCCCGGGGGTCCAGCCCCAGCATTTT.

The chain uses TRBV6-1 and TRBJ2-3; 10 positions agree with TRBD2. The CDR3 has 15 residues. Germline V gives CDR1 MNHNS, CDR2 SASEGT. The ends lost 4 bases at V and 3 bases at J; junction bases unmatched: 4. CDR3 amino acids: CASSASGRETDTQYF. For the CDR3, the DNA is TGTGCCAGCAGTGCTAGCGGGAGAGAGACAGATACGCAGTATTTT.

The chain employs TRBV28 and TRBJ1-6, with TRBD1 matching 9 bases. CDR3 size: 14 residues. The V gene end was trimmed by 4 bases and the J gene end by 10 bases; junction bases not matched to a gene: 5. The germline V gene encodes CDR1 MDHEN and CDR2 SYDVKM. The CDR3: CASSWGQGVSPLHF. CDR3 bases: TGTGCCAGCAGTTGGGGACAGGGAGTCTCACCCCTCCACTTT.

The genes are TRBV10-3 and TRBJ2-3; the match to TRBD2 covers 12 bases. This CDR3 comprises 16 residues. After removal of 6 bases from V and 0 bases from J, the junction contained 4 bases not matched to a gene. Germline V gene data show CDR1 as ENHRY and CDR2 as SYGVKD. CDR3 nucleotide sequence: TGTGCCATCAGCCTTGGACTAGCGGGGAGCACAGATACGCAGTATTTT. This gives the protein CAISLGLAGSTDTQYF.

This chain joins TRBV6-5 and TRBJ1-2; 7 nucleotides align to TRBD1. From germline, CDR1 is MNHEY and CDR2 SVGAGI. This CDR3 spans 12 amino acids. The V and J ends lost 8 bases and 2 bases, in that order; junction bases with no gene match: 2. The chain's CDR3 is CASGDRNYGYTF. The CDR3 coding sequence is TGTGCCAGCGGGGACAGAAACTATGGCTACACCTTC.

The chain is built from TRBV19 and TRBJ1-2; possible D gene TRBD1, 5 bases. Trimming removed 6 bases at V and 4 bases at J, with 24 bases between. CDR3 length: 17 amino acids. The germline CDR1 and CDR2 sequences are LNHDA and SQIVND (reference sequence). The DNA for the CDR3 is TGTGCCAGTAGAGACCAGGGCTGGATGATGTCAAGCTATGGCTACACCTTC. This sequence encodes CASRDQGWMMSSYGYTF. The full variable domain, rest sourced from reference TRBV19 and TRBJ1-2, is DGGITQSPKYLFRKEGQNVTLSCEQNLNHDAMYWYRQDPGQGLRLIYYSQIVNDFQKGDIAEGYSVSREKKESFPLTVTSAQKNPTAFYLCASRDQGWMMSSYGYTFGSGTRLTVV.